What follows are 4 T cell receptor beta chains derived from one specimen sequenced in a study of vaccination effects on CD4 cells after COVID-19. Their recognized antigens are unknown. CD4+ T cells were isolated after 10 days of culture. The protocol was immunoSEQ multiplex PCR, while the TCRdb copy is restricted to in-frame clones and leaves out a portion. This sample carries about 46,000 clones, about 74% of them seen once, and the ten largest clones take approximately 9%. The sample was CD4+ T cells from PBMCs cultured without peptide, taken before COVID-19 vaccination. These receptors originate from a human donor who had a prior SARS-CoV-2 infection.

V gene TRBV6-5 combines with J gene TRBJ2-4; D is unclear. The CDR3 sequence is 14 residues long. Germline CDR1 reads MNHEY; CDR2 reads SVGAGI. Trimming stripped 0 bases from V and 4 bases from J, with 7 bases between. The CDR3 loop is CASSYSGMKNIQYF. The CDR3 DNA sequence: TGTGCCAGCAGTTACTCAGGGATGAAAAACATTCAGTACTTC.

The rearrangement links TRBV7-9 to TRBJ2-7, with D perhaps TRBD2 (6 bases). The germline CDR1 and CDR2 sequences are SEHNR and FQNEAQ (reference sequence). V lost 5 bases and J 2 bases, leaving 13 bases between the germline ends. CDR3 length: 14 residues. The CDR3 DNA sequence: TGTGCCAGCAGCATTGGGACTGGGCCCTACGAGCAGTACTTC. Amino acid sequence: CASSIGTGPYEQYF.

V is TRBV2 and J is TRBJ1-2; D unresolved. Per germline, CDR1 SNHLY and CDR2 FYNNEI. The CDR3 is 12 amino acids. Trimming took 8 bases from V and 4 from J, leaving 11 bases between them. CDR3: CASQGEGYGYTF. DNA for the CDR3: TGTGCCAGCCAAGGTGAAGGCTATGGCTACACCTTC.

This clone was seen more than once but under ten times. The CDR3 DNA reads as TGTGCCAGTAGTATAAGTACCGCGGATACGCAGTATTTT. Translating it yields CASSISTADTQYF. The chain uses TRBV19 and TRBJ2-3; unclear D gene. CDR1 is LNHDA and CDR2 is SQIVND in the germline V gene (reference sequence). The CDR3 runs to 13 residues. The V end lost 2 bases, the J end lost 6 bases, and 9 bases lay between the germline ends.